Listed below are T cell receptor beta chains from one sample, sequenced in a study of glioma-infiltrating T cells after dendritic cell vaccination. The data were produced by immunoSEQ multiplex PCR, yet TCRdb's version contains in-frame clones alone and is incomplete. The table includes fewer than 85,000 clones, around 90% detected once. The starting material was blood, obtained before dendritic cell vaccination. The receptors were gathered from a human donor with glioblastoma. CDR3s include the opening cysteine and the closing phenylalanine or tryptophan. A D gene is named only where the DNA matches it firmly. Size is omitted from some rows. Given values are once, few, many or a class for expanded clones.

NA	TRBJ1-2	TRBV19	TRBD1	CASTGQGAHGYTF	TGTGCCAGCACGGGACAGGGGGCTCATGGCTACACCTTC
NA	TRBJ2-7	TRBV4-1	TRBD2	CASSQGPVSGSYEQYF	TGCGCCAGCAGCCAAGGTCCGGTTAGCGGGAGTTACGAGCAGTACTTC
NA	TRBJ1-1	TRBV7-9	TRBD1	CASSLGQGGQVAFF	TGTGCCAGCAGCCTAGGACAGGGGGGTCAGGTGGCTTTCTTT
NA	TRBJ2-2	TRBV7-2	NA	CASSLGQSTGELFF	TGTGCCAGCAGCTTAGGACAGAGCACCGGGGAGCTGTTTTTT
NA	TRBJ2-1	TRBV30	TRBD2	CAWSVGLAGYEQFF	TGTGCCTGGAGTGTAGGACTAGCGGGTTATGAGCAGTTCTTC
NA	TRBJ1-5	TRBV27	NA	CASRSGTPNQPQHF	TGTGCCAGCAGATCCGGGACTCCCAATCAGCCCCAGCATTTT
NA	TRBJ2-7	TRBV5-1	TRBD1	CASSVDRASYEQYF	TGCGCCAGCAGCGTGGACAGGGCATCCTACGAGCAGTACTTC
NA	TRBJ2-1	TRBV19	NA	CASSRQSNEQFF	TGTGCCAGTAGTAGACAGTCCAATGAGCAGTTCTTC
NA	TRBJ1-1	TRBV10-1	TRBD1	CASSRDRANTEAFF	TGCGCCAGCAGTCGGGACAGGGCGAACACTGAAGCTTTCTTT
NA	TRBJ1-1	TRBV30	TRBD1	CAWRETGIPNTEAFF	TGTGCCTGGAGAGAGACAGGGATTCCGAACACTGAAGCTTTCTTT
NA	TRBJ2-1	TRBV11-3	NA	CASSLVDGPAGEQFF	TGTGCCAGCAGCTTAGTGGACGGCCCCGCGGGTGAGCAGTTCTTC
NA	TRBJ2-7	TRBV4-2	TRBD2	CASSQQDWTSGSYEQYF	TGTGCCAGCAGCCAACAAGATTGGACTAGCGGGAGTTACGAGCAGTACTTC
NA	TRBJ2-7	TRBV16	NA	CASSQSRSYEQYF	TGTGCCAGCAGCCAATCTCGTTCCTACGAGCAGTACTTC
NA	TRBJ2-1	TRBV7-3	TRBD2	CASSRTSGSHEQFF	TGTGCCAGCAGCCGGACTAGCGGGAGCCATGAGCAGTTCTTC
NA	TRBJ2-2	TRBV7-3	NA	CASSPYLSGELFF	TGTGCCAGCAGCCCCTACCTTTCCGGGGAGCTGTTTTTT
NA	TRBJ1-2	TRBV19	NA	CASSITGHDGYTF	TGTGCCAGTAGTATTACAGGGCACGATGGCTACACCTTC
NA	TRBJ1-4	TRBV7-8	NA	CASSFDLGNEKLFF	TGTGCCAGCAGCTTCGACCTAGGAAATGAAAAACTGTTTTTT
NA	TRBJ1-3	TRBV11-1	NA	CASSTGTSGNTIYF	TGTGCCAGCAGCACCGGGACATCCGGAAACACCATATATTTT
NA	TRBJ2-7	TRBV5-6	NA	CASSLGDYEQYF	TGTGCCAGCAGCTTAGGAGACTACGAGCAGTACTTC
NA	TRBJ1-1	TRBV7-2	NA	CASSTRDNMNTEAFF	TGTGCCAGCAGCACCCGGGACAACATGAACACTGAAGCTTTCTTT
NA	TRBJ2-2	TRBV11-3	NA	CASSFRRGTGELFF	TGTGCCAGCAGCTTTCGGCGGGGCACCGGGGAGCTGTTTTTT
NA	TRBJ1-1	TRBV2	NA	CASREWRGGNTEAFF	TGTGCCAGCAGGGAGTGGAGGGGCGGGAACACTGAAGCTTTCTTT
NA	TRBJ2-7	TRBV5-1	NA	CASSFLASDHEQYF	TGCGCCAGCAGCTTCCTGGCTAGCGATCACGAGCAGTACTTC
NA	TRBJ1-2	TRBV5-8	NA	CASSGRGYGYTF	TGTGCCAGCAGTGGCAGGGGCTATGGCTACACCTTC
once	TRBJ2-1	TRBV12-5	NA	CASGLVVASSYNEQFF	TGTGCTAGTGGTTTGGTAGTTGCGAGCTCCTACAATGAGCAGTTCTTC
NA	TRBJ1-2	TRBV11-2	NA	CASSLDTGTYGYTF	TGTGCCAGCAGCTTAGATACAGGGACCTATGGCTACACCTTC
NA	TRBJ1-1	TRBV19	NA	CASSIEGRDTEAFF	TGTGCCAGTAGTATCGAAGGGCGGGACACTGAAGCTTTCTTT
once	TRBJ1-1	TRBV6-4	TRBD1	CASKQQGGNTEAFF	TGTGCCAGCAAACAACAGGGGGGTAACACTGAAGCTTTCTTT
NA	TRBJ2-2	TRBV30	NA	CAWSPGTRVAGELFF	TGTGCCTGGAGTCCCGGGACAAGGGTGGCGGGGGAGCTGTTTTTT
NA	TRBJ2-7	TRBV2	TRBD1	CASNRGQGEQYF	TGTGCCAGCAACCGGGGACAGGGCGAGCAGTACTTC
NA	TRBJ2-3	TRBV4-2	TRBD1	CASSQVRDSDPSTDTQYF	TGTGCCAGCAGCCAAGTAAGGGACAGTGACCCTAGCACAGATACGCAGTATTTT
NA	TRBJ1-1	TRBV11-2	NA	CASSTGGSDTEAFF	TGTGCCAGCAGCACGGGAGGGTCTGACACTGAAGCTTTCTTT
NA	TRBJ1-4	TRBV9	TRBD1	CASSAGQGGTQATNEKLFF	TGTGCCAGCAGCGCAGGACAGGGGGGAACACAAGCAACTAATGAAAAACTGTTTTTT
NA	TRBJ1-6	TRBV2	NA	CASKAGRSGESPLHF	TGTGCCAGCAAGGCGGGGAGAAGTGGGGAATCACCCCTCCACTTT
NA	TRBJ2-1	TRBV6-4	TRBD1	CASSEDRGQSRGNEQFF	TGTGCCAGCAGTGAGGACAGGGGGCAGTCAAGGGGCAATGAGCAGTTCTTC
NA	TRBJ2-5	TRBV10-2	TRBD2	CASRRGGLAGGSETQYF	TGCGCCAGCAGGAGGGGAGGACTAGCGGGGGGATCGGAGACCCAGTACTTC
NA	TRBJ2-3	TRBV2	TRBD2	CASSVGLATDTQYF	TGTGCCAGCAGTGTTGGACTAGCCACAGATACGCAGTATTTT
once	TRBJ2-3	TRBV4-1	TRBD2	CASSPRLAGGGTDTQYF	TGCGCCAGCAGCCCGAGACTAGCGGGGGGAGGGACAGATACGCAGTATTTT
NA	TRBJ2-7	TRBV30	TRBD1	CAWSVRAGGYEQYF	TGTGCCTGGAGTGTACGGGCAGGGGGCTACGAGCAGTACTTC
once	TRBJ1-1	TRBV29-1	TRBD1	CSVGDRVTEAFF	TGCAGCGTGGGAGACAGGGTAACTGAAGCTTTCTTT
NA	TRBJ2-3	TRBV15	TRBD1	CATSRSPQQGSTDTQYF	TGTGCCACCAGCAGATCCCCCCAACAGGGGTCCACAGATACGCAGTATTTT
few	TRBJ1-1	TRBV7-2	NA	CASSLSQDTAGTEAFF	TGTGCCAGCAGCTTATCTCAGGACACAGCAGGGACTGAAGCTTTCTTT
once	TRBJ2-7	TRBV4-1	NA	CASSQGQTLLDEQYF	TGCGCCAGCAGCCAAGGGCAGACTCTGCTCGACGAGCAGTACTTC
once	TRBJ1-2	TRBV19	TRBD1	CASSTDRGHGYTF	TGTGCCAGTAGTACGGACAGGGGGCATGGCTACACCTTC
NA	TRBJ1-2	TRBV2	TRBD1	CASRKDRVVEGYTF	TGTGCCAGCAGAAAAGACAGGGTGGTAGAAGGCTACACCTTC
once	TRBJ2-1	TRBV7-8	TRBD1	CASSGGQGAGTRSSSSYNEQFF	TGTGCCAGCAGCGGGGGACAGGGGGCCGGGACTAGATCATCGAGCTCCTACAATGAGCAGTTCTTC
once	TRBJ2-2	TRBV5-1	TRBD2	CASSAGLANTGELFF	TGCGCCAGCAGCGCAGGACTAGCAAACACCGGGGAGCTGTTTTTT
NA	TRBJ2-5	TRBV27	TRBD2	CASSPRGGPGETQYF	TGTGCCAGCAGTCCCCGGGGAGGGCCGGGGGAGACCCAGTACTTC
NA	TRBJ2-1	TRBV6-6	TRBD2	CASSPTSGRVPNEQFF	TGTGCCAGCAGCCCAACTAGCGGGAGGGTTCCCAATGAGCAGTTCTTC
few	TRBJ1-4	TRBV7-8	NA	CASSLVVGRDEKLFF	TGTGCCAGCAGCTTAGTGGTGGGCCGAGACGAAAAACTGTTTTTT
NA	TRBJ1-2	TRBV6-1	TRBD1	CASSESRGGFGYTF	TGTGCCAGCAGTGAAAGTAGAGGGGGCTTTGGCTACACCTTC
once	TRBJ2-3	TRBV5-4	TRBD2	CASSIRTSGRTDTQYF	TGTGCCAGCAGCATTAGGACTAGCGGGCGCACAGATACGCAGTATTTT
NA	TRBJ2-1	TRBV2	TRBD2	CASSEAPSGRAYNEQFF	TGTGCCAGCAGTGAAGCGCCTAGCGGGAGGGCCTACAATGAGCAGTTCTTC